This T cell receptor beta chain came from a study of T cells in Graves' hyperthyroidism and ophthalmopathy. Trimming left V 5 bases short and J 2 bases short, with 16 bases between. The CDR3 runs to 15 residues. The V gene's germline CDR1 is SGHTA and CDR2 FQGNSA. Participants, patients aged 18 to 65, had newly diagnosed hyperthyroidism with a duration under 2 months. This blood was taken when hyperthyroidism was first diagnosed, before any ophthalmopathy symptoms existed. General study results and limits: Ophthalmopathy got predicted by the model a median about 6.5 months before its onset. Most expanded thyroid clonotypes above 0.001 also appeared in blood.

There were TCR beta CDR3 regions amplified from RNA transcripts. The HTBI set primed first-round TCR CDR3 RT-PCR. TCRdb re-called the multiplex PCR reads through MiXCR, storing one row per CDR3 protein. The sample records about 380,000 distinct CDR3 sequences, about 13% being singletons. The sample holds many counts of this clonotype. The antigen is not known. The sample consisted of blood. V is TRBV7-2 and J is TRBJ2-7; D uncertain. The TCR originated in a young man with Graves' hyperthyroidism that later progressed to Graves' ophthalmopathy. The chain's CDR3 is CASSQGPELAYEQYF. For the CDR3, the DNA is TGTGCCAGCAGCCAAGGTCCGGAACTCGCCTACGAGCAGTACTTC.